These T cell receptor beta chains were read from a single sample in a study of shared clonotypes between healthy human individuals. This table comes from immunoSEQ multiplex PCR, and its TCRdb copy is limited to in-frame clones, with some not included. The profile shows 2 million to 2.5 million clones, more than 80% of them singletons. The sequencing input was naive CD4+ T cells from PBMCs. The receptor source for this set is a man younger than 35 in good health. Some clones in this sample may be carry-over from other donors' samples. Both conserved end residues are part of each CDR3. Fields, in order: J gene, V gene, clone size, D gene, CDR3 DNA, CDR3 protein. A D gene is named only where the DNA matches it firmly. Clone size is given for some rows only: seen once, a few or many times, or a class if the clone is expanded.

J gene: TRBJ1-1
V gene: TRBV11-1
clone size: NA
D gene: NA
CDR3 DNA: TGTGCCAGCAGCGCTGAATGGGGAGAATCGGGGAACACTGAAGCTTTCTTT
CDR3 protein: CASSAEWGESGNTEAFF

J gene: TRBJ1-2
V gene: TRBV4-1
clone size: NA
D gene: TRBD1
CDR3 DNA: TGCGCCAGCAGCCCGGGACAGCAAAGTGGCTATGGCTACACCTTC
CDR3 protein: CASSPGQQSGYGYTF

J gene: TRBJ2-2
V gene: TRBV7-3
clone size: NA
D gene: NA
CDR3 DNA: TGTGCCAGCAGCCCCGACGGCAACACCGGGGAGCTGTTTTTT
CDR3 protein: CASSPDGNTGELFF

J gene: TRBJ1-2
V gene: TRBV9
clone size: NA
D gene: NA
CDR3 DNA: TGTGCCAGCAACGACCTCGGACGGAACTATGGCTACACCTTC
CDR3 protein: CASNDLGRNYGYTF

J gene: TRBJ1-1
V gene: TRBV7-9
clone size: NA
D gene: NA
CDR3 DNA: TGTGCCAGCAGCCCCCAGGACAGCGCTGAAGCTTTCTTT
CDR3 protein: CASSPQDSAEAFF

J gene: TRBJ2-7
V gene: TRBV19
clone size: NA
D gene: NA
CDR3 DNA: TGTGCCCTACCCTCCCCTGCGGGCTTCTCCTACGAGCAGTACTTC
CDR3 protein: CALPSPAGFSYEQYF

J gene: TRBJ1-1
V gene: TRBV23-1
clone size: NA
D gene: NA
CDR3 DNA: TGCGCCAGCAGTCAATCGGCTCAATCCACTGAAGCTTTCTTT
CDR3 protein: CASSQSAQSTEAFF

J gene: TRBJ1-2
V gene: TRBV19
clone size: NA
D gene: NA
CDR3 DNA: TGTGCCAGTAGTAAGCAAGTCCCCCTCTATAATGGCTACACCTTC
CDR3 protein: CASSKQVPLYNGYTF

J gene: TRBJ1-2
V gene: TRBV15
clone size: NA
D gene: NA
CDR3 DNA: TGTGCCACCAGCAGCTGGGCGGAAGGCTACACCTTC
CDR3 protein: CATSSWAEGYTF

J gene: TRBJ1-5
V gene: TRBV18
clone size: NA
D gene: NA
CDR3 DNA: TGTGCCAGCTCACCTGGGGGGCCTGCGGGAAGACAGCCCCAGCATTTT
CDR3 protein: CASSPGGPAGRQPQHF

J gene: TRBJ2-3
V gene: TRBV29-1
clone size: NA
D gene: TRBD2
CDR3 DNA: TGCAGCGTTGCCGGGACTAGCGGGCCCACAGATACGCAGTATTTT
CDR3 protein: CSVAGTSGPTDTQYF

J gene: TRBJ2-5
V gene: TRBV6-6
clone size: NA
D gene: NA
CDR3 DNA: TGTGCCAGCAGTTACTCGCGAGGGTTGGAGACCCAGTACTTC
CDR3 protein: CASSYSRGLETQYF

J gene: TRBJ1-4
V gene: TRBV5-1
clone size: NA
D gene: TRBD1
CDR3 DNA: TGCGCCAGCAGCTCACAGGGGGCAACTAATGAAAAACTGTTTTTT
CDR3 protein: CASSSQGATNEKLFF

J gene: TRBJ2-6
V gene: TRBV7-8
clone size: NA
D gene: NA
CDR3 DNA: TGTGCCAGCACAGGTCGTCAGTCTGGGGCCAACGTCCTGACTTTC
CDR3 protein: CASTGRQSGANVLTF

J gene: TRBJ1-6
V gene: TRBV29-1
clone size: NA
D gene: TRBD1
CDR3 DNA: TGCAGCGTGGGTGACAGGGCGGGACCCCTCCACTTT
CDR3 protein: CSVGDRAGPLHF

J gene: TRBJ1-1
V gene: TRBV5-1
clone size: NA
D gene: NA
CDR3 DNA: TGCGCCAGCAGCTTGGCCGGACAGAAGAACACTGAAGCTTTCTTT
CDR3 protein: CASSLAGQKNTEAFF

J gene: TRBJ1-3
V gene: TRBV7-9
clone size: NA
D gene: NA
CDR3 DNA: TGTGCCAGCAGCTCCCCAGTGGGGTCCTCTGGAAACACCATATATTTT
CDR3 protein: CASSSPVGSSGNTIYF

J gene: TRBJ2-6
V gene: TRBV5-8
clone size: once
D gene: TRBD1
CDR3 DNA: TGTGCCAGCAGCTTAGGTTTTGGACAGGGGGCCTCTGGGGCCAACGTCCTGACTTTC
CDR3 protein: CASSLGFGQGASGANVLTF

J gene: TRBJ1-1
V gene: TRBV25-1
clone size: NA
D gene: NA
CDR3 DNA: TGTGCCAGCAGCAATTTCGATAGAAAAGCTTTCTTT
CDR3 protein: CASSNFDRKAFF

J gene: TRBJ1-4
V gene: TRBV6-5
clone size: NA
D gene: NA
CDR3 DNA: TGTGCCAGCAGTTACTCGACGGTTCGGAGTGAACTGTTTTTT
CDR3 protein: CASSYSTVRSELFF

J gene: TRBJ2-3
V gene: TRBV7-3
clone size: NA
D gene: TRBD2
CDR3 DNA: TGTGCCAGCAGTCAAAACTTGGGGACTAGCGCGGAGCAGACAGATACGCAGTATTTT
CDR3 protein: CASSQNLGTSAEQTDTQYF

J gene: TRBJ2-5
V gene: TRBV28
clone size: NA
D gene: TRBD2
CDR3 DNA: TGTGCCAGCAGTTCCCCGGGGGGGCAAGAGACCCAGTACTTC
CDR3 protein: CASSSPGGQETQYF

J gene: TRBJ1-2
V gene: TRBV5-5
clone size: NA
D gene: NA
CDR3 DNA: TGTGCCAGCAGCCCCTTAGTAGCTAACTATGGCTACACCTTC
CDR3 protein: CASSPLVANYGYTF

J gene: TRBJ1-1
V gene: TRBV12-5
clone size: once
D gene: TRBD1
CDR3 DNA: TGTGCTAGTGGTTTATCGGGCAGGGGGCCACTTAGGGACACTGAAGCTTTCTTT
CDR3 protein: CASGLSGRGPLRDTEAFF

J gene: TRBJ2-1
V gene: TRBV19
clone size: NA
D gene: TRBD2
CDR3 DNA: TGTGCCAGTAGTATATCCCGGTGGACTAGCGGGAGGAATGAGCAGTTCTTC
CDR3 protein: CASSISRWTSGRNEQFF

J gene: TRBJ1-2
V gene: TRBV27
clone size: NA
D gene: NA
CDR3 DNA: TGTGCCAGCAGAAACCAGGGAGATGGCTACACCTTC
CDR3 protein: CASRNQGDGYTF